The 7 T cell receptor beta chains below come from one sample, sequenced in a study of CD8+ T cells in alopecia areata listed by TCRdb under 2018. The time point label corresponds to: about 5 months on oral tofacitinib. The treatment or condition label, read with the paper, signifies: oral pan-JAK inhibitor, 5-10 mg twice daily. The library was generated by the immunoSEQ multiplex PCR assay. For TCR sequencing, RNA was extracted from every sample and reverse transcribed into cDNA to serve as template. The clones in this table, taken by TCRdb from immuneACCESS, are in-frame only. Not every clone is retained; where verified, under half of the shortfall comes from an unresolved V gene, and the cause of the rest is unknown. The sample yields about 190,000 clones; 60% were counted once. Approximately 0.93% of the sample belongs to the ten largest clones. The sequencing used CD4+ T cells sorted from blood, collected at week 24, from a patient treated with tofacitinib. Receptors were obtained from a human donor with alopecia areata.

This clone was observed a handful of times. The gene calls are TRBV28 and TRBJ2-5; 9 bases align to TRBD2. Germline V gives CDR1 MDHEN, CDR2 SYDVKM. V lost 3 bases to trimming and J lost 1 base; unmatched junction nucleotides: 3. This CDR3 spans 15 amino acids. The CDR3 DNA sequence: TGTGCCAGCAGTTTTGTGCGGGGGGGCCAAGAGACCCAGTACTTC. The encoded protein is CASSFVRGGQETQYF.

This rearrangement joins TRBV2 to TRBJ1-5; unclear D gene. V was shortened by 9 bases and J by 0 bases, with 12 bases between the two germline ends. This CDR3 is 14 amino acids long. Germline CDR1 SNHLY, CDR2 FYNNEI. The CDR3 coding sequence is TGTGCCAGTTCTGAGACATATAGCAATCAGCCCCAGCATTTT. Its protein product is CASSETYSNQPQHF.

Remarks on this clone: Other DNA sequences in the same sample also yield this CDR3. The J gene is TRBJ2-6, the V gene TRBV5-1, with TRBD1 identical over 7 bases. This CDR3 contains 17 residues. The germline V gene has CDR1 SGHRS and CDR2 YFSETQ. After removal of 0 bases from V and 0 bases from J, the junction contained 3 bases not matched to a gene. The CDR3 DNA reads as TGCGCCAGCAGCTTGGGACAGGGAAGCTCTGGGGCCAACGTCCTGACTTTC. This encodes CASSLGQGSSGANVLTF.

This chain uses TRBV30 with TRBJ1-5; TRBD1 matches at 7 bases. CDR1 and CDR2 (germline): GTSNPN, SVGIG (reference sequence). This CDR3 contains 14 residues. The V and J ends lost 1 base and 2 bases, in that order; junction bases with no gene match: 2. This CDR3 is CAWSGDRGNQPQHF. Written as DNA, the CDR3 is TGTGCCTGGAGTGGCGACAGGGGCAATCAGCCCCAGCATTTT.

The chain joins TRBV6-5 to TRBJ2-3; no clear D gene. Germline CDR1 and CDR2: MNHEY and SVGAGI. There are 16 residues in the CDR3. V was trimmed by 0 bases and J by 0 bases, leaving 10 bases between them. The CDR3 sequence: CASSYSTSSSTDTQYF. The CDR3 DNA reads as TGTGCCAGCAGTTACTCGACGTCCTCTAGCACAGATACGCAGTATTTT.

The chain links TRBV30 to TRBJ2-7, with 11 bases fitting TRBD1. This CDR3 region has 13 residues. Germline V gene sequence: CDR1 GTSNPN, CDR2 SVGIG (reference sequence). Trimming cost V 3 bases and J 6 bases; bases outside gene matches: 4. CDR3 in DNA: TGTGCCTGGAGCACGGGACAGGGGGGCGAGCAGTACTTC. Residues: CAWSTGQGGEQYF.

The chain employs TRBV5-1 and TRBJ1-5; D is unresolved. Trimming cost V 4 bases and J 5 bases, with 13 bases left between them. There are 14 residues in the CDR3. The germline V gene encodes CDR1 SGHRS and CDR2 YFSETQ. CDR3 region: CASSPDRPDQPQHF. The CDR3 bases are TGCGCCAGCAGCCCAGACCGACCTGATCAGCCCCAGCATTTT.